Sequencing of this T cell receptor beta chain was carried out in a study of T cells in pancreatic ductal adenocarcinoma. The protocol was immunoSEQ multiplex PCR, while the TCRdb copy is restricted to in-frame clones and leaves out a portion. The table has 30,000 or so clones, around nine tenths seen once. Surgery without prior neoadjuvant therapy was the treatment of the selected pancreatic ductal adenocarcinoma patients. This CDR3 is 14 amino acids long. V was clipped by 3 bases and J by 10 bases; unmatched bases: 8. Germline CDR1 reads MDHEN; CDR2 reads SYDVKM. The sequencing sample was made of PBMCs. This receptor was identified in a human donor with pancreatic ductal adenocarcinoma. The chain has TRBV28 and TRBJ1-2; 10 bases agree with TRBD1. As DNA, the CDR3 is TGTGCCAGCAGTTTTGACCGGGACAGGGGAAACTACACCTTC. This gives the protein CASSFDRDRGNYTF.